The next 22 T cell receptor beta chains were all read from a single sample in a study of cytomegalovirus exposure and HLA in healthy donors. This PCR relied on a set of 60 Vbeta primers and 13 Jbeta primers. The table came from immunoSEQ multiplex PCR; TCRdb's copy has only in-frame clones and leaves some out. The data hold 150,000 to 200,000 clones, with around 76% observed a single time. The sequenced sample was PBMCs. These receptor sequences come from a woman aged 25 to 39 in good health and CMV-seropositive.

This clone showed up just a few times. The rearrangement links TRBV5-6 to TRBJ1-3; D uncertain. Trimming took 0 bases from V and 2 from J, leaving 12 bases between them. The CDR3 loop spans 16 amino acids. Germline CDR1 is SGHDT and CDR2 is YYEEEE. The CDR3 reads CASSLGGDSTGNTIYF. The CDR3 region has the DNA TGTGCCAGCAGCTTGGGCGGCGACTCAACTGGAAACACCATATATTTT.

V and J are TRBV11-2 and TRBJ2-1; 7 nucleotides agree with TRBD2. Per germline, CDR1 SGHAT and CDR2 FQNNGV. The ends lost 4 bases at V and 0 bases at J; junction bases unmatched: 3. The CDR3 is made up of 15 amino acids. This chain's CDR3 is CASSSAGNSYNEQFF. Here the CDR3 DNA reads TGTGCCAGCAGCTCAGCGGGGAACTCCTACAATGAGCAGTTCTTC.

Regarding this clone: This sample includes further DNA sequences coding for the same CDR3. The gene calls are TRBV5-1 and TRBJ2-1; TRBD2 agrees at 7 bases. V lost 0 bases, J lost 1 base, and 1 base stayed unmatched. Germline CDR1 reads SGHRS; CDR2 reads YFSETQ. The CDR3 totals 15 residues. For the CDR3, the DNA is TGCGCCAGCAGCTTGGGGGGAGGGTCCTACAATGAGCAGTTCTTC. This encodes CASSLGGGSYNEQFF.

This clone was counted a few times. This sequence joins TRBV29-1 and TRBJ2-3; 7 nucleotides line up with TRBD2. This CDR3 is built from 12 residues. Germline lookup yields CDR1 SQVTM and CDR2 ANQGSEA. V trimming: 3 bases; J trimming: 7 bases; junction bases outside the gene matches: 4. CDR3 sequence reads: CSVDSSGNTQYF. The CDR3 coding sequence is TGCAGCGTTGATTCTAGCGGTAATACGCAGTATTTT.

The chain combines TRBV9 with TRBJ2-1; tentatively, D is TRBD1 (6 bases). Looked up from germline, CDR1 is SGDLS and CDR2 is YYNGEE. This CDR3 is 15 amino acids long. V gave up 6 bases and J gave up 3 bases, with 16 bases separating them. The CDR3 region has the DNA TGTGCCAGCAACTCCCATCCGGACAGCTACAATGAGCAGTTCTTC. This sequence encodes CASNSHPDSYNEQFF.

The chain joins TRBV18 to TRBJ1-2, with D hard to call. V shed 5 bases and J shed 2 bases, with 21 bases lying between them. This CDR3 has 17 amino acids. The germline gives CDR1 KGHSH, CDR2 LQKENI. CDR3 coding DNA: TGTGCCAGCTCAGTCTCCGTGAATGTTGAGCTAAACTATGGCTACACCTTC. This gives the protein CASSVSVNVELNYGYTF.

This clone has only one observation. The chain couples TRBV9 to TRBJ1-2; D may be TRBD1 (5 bases). There are 19 residues in the CDR3. Germline V gene lookup returns CDR1 SGDLS and CDR2 YYNGEE. The V end was cut by 0 bases, the J end by 3 bases, with 24 bases between. CDR3 bases: TGTGCCAGCAGCGTAGCGGAGCCTACTGGGGTAGGGGCTGACTATGGCTACACCTTC. Translating gives CASSVAEPTGVGADYGYTF.

This clone was seen many times. This chain's CDR3 is CASSFYSEQYF. For the CDR3, the DNA is TGTGCCAGCAGTTTTTACTCCGAGCAGTACTTC. The chain joins TRBV28 to TRBJ2-7; D is ambiguous. The CDR3 spans 11 residues. CDR1 MDHEN and CDR2 SYDVKM come from the germline V gene. With 3 bases removed from V and 6 bases from J, the gap between germline ends came to 6 bases.

The rearrangement links TRBV28 to TRBJ1-1; a weak D match, TRBD1 (5 bases). This CDR3 spans 17 amino acids. The ends were cut back, 2 bases at V and 4 bases at J, with 20 bases in the middle. Germline V gene lookup returns CDR1 MDHEN and CDR2 SYDVKM. The chain's CDR3 is CASSLGGTRVKGTEAFF. The DNA of the CDR3 is TGTGCCAGCAGTTTAGGAGGGACCCGAGTAAAGGGCACTGAAGCTTTCTTT.

This chain links TRBV5-1 with TRBJ2-1, with D possibly matching TRBD2 (6 bases). This CDR3 contains 16 residues. V was clipped by 0 bases and J by 8 bases, with 18 bases between them. Per germline, CDR1 SGHRS and CDR2 YFSETQ. CDR3 sequence: CASSLGRDRGRDEQFF. In DNA form, the CDR3 reads TGCGCCAGCAGCTTGGGGCGGGATCGAGGTAGGGATGAGCAGTTCTTC.

The CDR3 is CASSLSLHYGYTF. In nucleotides, the CDR3 is TGTGCCAGCAGCTTATCCCTTCACTATGGCTACACCTTC. This chain links TRBV7-2 with TRBJ1-2; D is uncertain. Germline loops: CDR1 SGHTA, CDR2 FQGNSA. V was clipped by 2 bases and J by 3 bases, with 7 bases between them. This CDR3 spans 13 amino acids.

The chain employs TRBV13 and TRBJ2-5; maybe TRBD2 (6 bases). V was cut by 0 bases and J by 5 bases, with 22 bases left in between. Looked up from germline, CDR1 is PRHDT and CDR2 is FYEKMQ (reference sequence). The CDR3 has 18 amino acids. The CDR3 is CASSLGEELRLESETQYF. The CDR3 DNA reads as TGTGCCAGCAGCTTAGGGGAAGAGCTACGACTAGAGTCCGAGACCCAGTACTTC.

The chain combines TRBV5-6 with TRBJ2-5; TRBD2 is a possible D gene (6 bases). The germline V gene has CDR1 SGHDT and CDR2 YYEEEE. The V end was cut by 5 bases, the J end by 4 bases, with 18 bases between. The CDR3 sequence is 15 residues long. The CDR3 loop reads CASRLLLEGSETQYF. CDR3 sequence (DNA): TGTGCCAGCAGACTACTCCTGGAGGGGTCAGAGACCCAGTACTTC. Supplemented by reference TRBV5-6 and TRBJ2-5, the full variable domain reads DAGVTQSPTHLIKTRGQQVTLRCSPKSGHDTVSWYQQALGQGPQFIFQYYEEEERQRGNFPDRFSGHQFPNYSSELNVNALLLGDSALYLCASRLLLEGSETQYFGPGTRLLVL.

This clone has more than one count but fewer than ten. The chain couples TRBV13 to TRBJ2-1; 10 bases are a match to TRBD2. This CDR3 has 17 residues. CDR1 and CDR2 from the germline V gene are PRHDT and FYEKMQ (reference sequence). Trimming cost V 6 bases and J 7 bases; bases outside gene matches: 15. The CDR3 protein is CASRADPSSGRGNEQFF. CDR3 DNA sequence: TGTGCCAGCAGAGCAGACCCCAGCAGCGGGAGGGGGAATGAGCAGTTCTTC.

This clone was detected a few times. The chain has TRBV10-3 and TRBJ1-2; 8 bases align to TRBD1. CDR3 size: 15 residues. V was pared by 2 bases and J by 4 bases, with 6 bases of the junction left unmatched. Germline values: CDR1 ENHRY, CDR2 SYGVKD. The chain's CDR3 is CAISEDRGMSYGYTF. CDR3 DNA: TGTGCCATCAGTGAGGACAGGGGAATGAGCTATGGCTACACCTTC.

This clone showed up just a few times. The chain is built from TRBV5-4 and TRBJ1-1; TRBD1 agrees at 7 bases. Per germline, CDR1 SGHNT and CDR2 YYREEE (reference sequence). The CDR3 has 12 amino acids. The V and J ends lost 4 bases and 4 bases, in that order; junction bases with no gene match: 1. The CDR3 is CASSPGGTEAFF. The CDR3 region has the DNA TGTGCCAGCAGCCCAGGGGGCACTGAAGCTTTCTTT.

This sequence joins TRBV4-1 and TRBJ1-4; 10 bases line up with TRBD1. This CDR3 has 15 amino acids. J gave up 7 bases and V 1 base, and 3 bases lay outside the gene matches. Germline V gene sequence: CDR1 MGHRA, CDR2 YSYEKL. The CDR3 coding sequence is TGCGCCAGCAGCCAAGCGGGGACAGGGGCTGAAAAACTGTTTTTT. This sequence encodes CASSQAGTGAEKLFF.

V usage is TRBV2 and J usage is TRBJ1-1; a possible D gene is TRBD1 (5 bases). V lost 8 bases and J 6 bases, leaving 16 bases between the germline ends. The germline V gene has CDR1 SNHLY and CDR2 FYNNEI. The length of the CDR3 is 13 residues. CDR3: CASGRDWGPEAFF. CDR3 sequence (DNA): TGTGCCAGCGGTAGGGATTGGGGCCCTGAAGCTTTCTTT.

V is TRBV6-1 and J is TRBJ1-5; no reliable D call. Germline assignment: CDR1 MNHNS and CDR2 SASEGT. The CDR3 runs 12 residues. V was pared by 8 bases and J by 6 bases, with 11 bases between. The CDR3 is CASLGGPQPQHF. In nucleotides, the CDR3 is TGTGCCAGCTTGGGAGGGCCTCAGCCCCAGCATTTT.

The V and J genes are TRBV4-3 and TRBJ2-5; TRBD2 matches at 9 bases. Germline CDR1 is LGHNA and CDR2 is YSLEER. The CDR3 has 15 amino acids. Trimming at V came to 2 bases and at J to 4 bases, leaving 5 bases not matched to a gene. CDR3 sequence (DNA): TGCGCCAGCAGCCAACGCGCGGGAGGGCCAGAGACCCAGTACTTC. It yields the protein CASSQRAGGPETQYF.

This clone has only a few counts. Here the CDR3 reads CAWSALGGPTDTQYF. The CDR3 DNA reads as TGTGCCTGGAGTGCCTTGGGAGGGCCTACAGATACGCAGTATTTT. The rearrangement links TRBV30 to TRBJ2-3; 7 positions match TRBD2. The germline gives CDR1 GTSNPN, CDR2 SVGIG (reference sequence). This CDR3 is built from 15 residues. Losses at the gene ends were 1 base for V and 3 bases for J; bases not matched to a gene: 7. The full variable domain, its missing parts supplied by reference TRBV30 and TRBJ2-3, is SQTIHQWPATLVQPVGSPLSLECTVEGTSNPNLYWYRQAAGRGLQLLFYSVGIGQISSEVPQNLSASRPQDRQFILSSKKLLLSDSGFYLCAWSALGGPTDTQYFGPGTRLTVL.

The chain joins TRBV6-5 to TRBJ2-7; 12 bases map to TRBD2. The germline CDR1 and CDR2 sequences are MNHEY and SVGAGI. V lost 2 bases to trimming and J lost 3 bases; unmatched junction nucleotides: 5. This CDR3 has 16 residues. CDR3 DNA: TGTGCCAGCAGTTACCGGACTAGCGGGACCCACTACGAGCAGTACTTC. This sequence encodes CASSYRTSGTHYEQYF.